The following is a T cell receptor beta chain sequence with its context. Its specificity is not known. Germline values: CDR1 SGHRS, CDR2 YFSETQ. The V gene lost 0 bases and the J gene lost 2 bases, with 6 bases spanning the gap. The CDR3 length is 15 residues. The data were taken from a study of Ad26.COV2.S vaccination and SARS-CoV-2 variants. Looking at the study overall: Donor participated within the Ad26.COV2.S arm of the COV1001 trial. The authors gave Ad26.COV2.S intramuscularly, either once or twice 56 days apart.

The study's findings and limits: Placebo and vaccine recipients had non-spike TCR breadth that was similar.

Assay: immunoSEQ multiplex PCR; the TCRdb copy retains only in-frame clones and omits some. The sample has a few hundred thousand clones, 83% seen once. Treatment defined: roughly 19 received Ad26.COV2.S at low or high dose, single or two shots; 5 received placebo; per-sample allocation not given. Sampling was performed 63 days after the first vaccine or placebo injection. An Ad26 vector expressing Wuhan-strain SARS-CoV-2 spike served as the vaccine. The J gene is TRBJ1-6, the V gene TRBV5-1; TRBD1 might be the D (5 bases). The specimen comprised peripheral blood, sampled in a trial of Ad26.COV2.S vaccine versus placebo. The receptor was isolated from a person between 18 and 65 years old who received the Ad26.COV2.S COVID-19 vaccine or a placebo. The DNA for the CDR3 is TGCGCCAGCAGCTTGGCAGGGCCCTATAATTCACCCCTCCACTTT. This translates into CASSLAGPYNSPLHF.